The rows below give T cell receptor beta chains drawn from one sample of a study of shared clonotypes between healthy human individuals. The table came from immunoSEQ multiplex PCR; TCRdb's copy has only in-frame clones and leaves some out. The sample carries hundreds of thousands of clones, almost 97% recorded once. The source material was naive CD4+ T cells sorted from blood. Every receptor here comes from a woman aged 25 to 45 in good health. Each CDR3 is given with its conserved first and last residue. The D gene is left open where the match is weak. Some rows have no size entry. The others give once, few or many, or a class for an expanded clone.

V gene: TRBV5-1; J gene: TRBJ2-5; D gene: TRBD2; CDR3 length: 17; clone size: .; CDR3 protein: CASSLDQGLAGIETQYF; CDR3 DNA: TGCGCCAGCAGCTTGGACCAGGGTTTAGCGGGAATCGAGACCCAGTACTTC
V gene: TRBV27; J gene: TRBJ2-6; D gene: .; CDR3 length: 15; clone size: .; CDR3 protein: CASSFTKAGANVLTF; CDR3 DNA: TGTGCCAGCAGTTTTACGAAGGCTGGGGCCAACGTCCTGACTTTC
V gene: TRBV11-2; J gene: TRBJ1-5; D gene: .; CDR3 length: 14; clone size: .; CDR3 protein: CASSLNKDNQPQHF; CDR3 DNA: TGTGCCAGCAGCTTAAATAAGGATAATCAGCCCCAGCATTTT
V gene: TRBV5-1; J gene: TRBJ2-3; D gene: TRBD2; CDR3 length: 16; clone size: .; CDR3 protein: CASSLVLAGSTDTQYF; CDR3 DNA: TGCGCCAGCAGCTTGGTTCTAGCGGGGAGCACAGATACGCAGTATTTT
V gene: TRBV5-6; J gene: TRBJ2-3; D gene: TRBD2; CDR3 length: 16; clone size: once; CDR3 protein: CASSPRTSGRLDTQYF; CDR3 DNA: TGTGCCAGCAGCCCCCGGACTAGCGGGAGACTAGATACGCAGTATTTT
V gene: TRBV27; J gene: TRBJ2-7; D gene: .; CDR3 length: 13; clone size: .; CDR3 protein: CASSIHSGYEQYF; CDR3 DNA: TGTGCCAGCAGTATACATAGCGGATACGAGCAGTACTTC
V gene: TRBV10-3; J gene: TRBJ1-1; D gene: .; CDR3 length: 14; clone size: .; CDR3 protein: CAISVADTDTEAFF; CDR3 DNA: TGTGCCATCAGTGTGGCGGATACAGACACTGAAGCTTTCTTT
V gene: TRBV27; J gene: TRBJ2-7; D gene: TRBD1; CDR3 length: 15; clone size: .; CDR3 protein: CASRSGTGVPYEQYF; CDR3 DNA: TGTGCCAGCAGGTCCGGGACAGGGGTCCCCTACGAGCAGTACTTC
V gene: TRBV5-1; J gene: TRBJ1-2; D gene: .; CDR3 length: 15; clone size: .; CDR3 protein: CASSLDGGPNYGYTF; CDR3 DNA: TGCGCCAGCAGCTTGGACGGTGGGCCTAACTATGGCTACACCTTC
V gene: TRBV6-6; J gene: TRBJ2-7; D gene: TRBD1; CDR3 length: 12; clone size: .; CDR3 protein: CASSGQAYEQYF; CDR3 DNA: TGTGCCAGCAGCGGACAGGCCTACGAGCAGTACTTC
V gene: TRBV5-1; J gene: TRBJ2-7; D gene: TRBD2; CDR3 length: 19; clone size: .; CDR3 protein: CASSHAGLAGKRGRHEQYF; CDR3 DNA: TGCGCCAGCAGCCACGCCGGACTAGCGGGTAAAAGAGGCAGGCACGAGCAGTACTTC
V gene: TRBV4-1; J gene: TRBJ2-1; D gene: TRBD2; CDR3 length: 16; clone size: .; CDR3 protein: CASSLSLAGVYNEQFF; CDR3 DNA: TGCGCCAGCAGCCTTTCATTAGCGGGAGTCTACAATGAGCAGTTCTTC
V gene: TRBV29-1; J gene: TRBJ1-1; D gene: .; CDR3 length: 14; clone size: .; CDR3 protein: CSVAHRVMNTEAFF; CDR3 DNA: TGCAGCGTAGCACACAGGGTAATGAACACTGAAGCTTTCTTT
V gene: TRBV7-9; J gene: TRBJ2-1; D gene: .; CDR3 length: 15; clone size: .; CDR3 protein: CASSPQASIYNEQFF; CDR3 DNA: TGTGCCAGCAGCCCCCAGGCTAGCATCTACAATGAGCAGTTCTTC
V gene: TRBV2; J gene: TRBJ2-5; D gene: .; CDR3 length: 13; clone size: .; CDR3 protein: CASSWTDGETQYF; CDR3 DNA: TGTGCCAGCAGTTGGACAGACGGAGAGACCCAGTACTTC
V gene: TRBV6-1; J gene: TRBJ1-4; D gene: .; CDR3 length: 16; clone size: .; CDR3 protein: CASSEVTGYGNEKLFF; CDR3 DNA: TGTGCCAGCAGTGAAGTAACAGGGTATGGTAATGAAAAACTGTTTTTT
V gene: TRBV28; J gene: TRBJ1-1; D gene: .; CDR3 length: 14; clone size: once; CDR3 protein: CASSPPGGAPEAFF; CDR3 DNA: TGTGCCAGCAGCCCACCTGGGGGGGCTCCGGAAGCTTTCTTT
V gene: TRBV29-1; J gene: TRBJ2-1; D gene: .; CDR3 length: 14; clone size: few; CDR3 protein: CSVEDRRGNNEQFF; CDR3 DNA: TGCAGCGTTGAAGATCGGCGTGGAAACAATGAGCAGTTCTTC
V gene: TRBV14; J gene: TRBJ1-1; D gene: .; CDR3 length: 15; clone size: .; CDR3 protein: CASSQAMVRVTEAFF; CDR3 DNA: TGTGCCAGCAGCCAAGCGATGGTCCGGGTCACTGAAGCTTTCTTT
V gene: TRBV19; J gene: TRBJ1-5; D gene: .; CDR3 length: 13; clone size: .; CDR3 protein: CASTNRVNQPQHF; CDR3 DNA: TGTGCCAGTACGAACAGGGTGAATCAGCCCCAGCATTTT
V gene: TRBV5-1; J gene: TRBJ1-5; D gene: .; CDR3 length: 16; clone size: .; CDR3 protein: CASSLGGLYSNQPQHF; CDR3 DNA: TGCGCCAGCAGCTTGGGGGGACTGTATAGCAATCAGCCCCAGCATTTT
V gene: TRBV5-6; J gene: TRBJ2-1; D gene: TRBD1; CDR3 length: 18; clone size: .; CDR3 protein: CASSLGQGAPLRNNEQFF; CDR3 DNA: TGTGCCAGCAGCTTGGGACAGGGGGCCCCTCTCAGGAACAATGAGCAGTTCTTC
V gene: TRBV5-8; J gene: TRBJ1-5; D gene: .; CDR3 length: 14; clone size: .; CDR3 protein: CASSPRGVGQPQHF; CDR3 DNA: TGTGCCAGCAGCCCTAGGGGGGTCGGTCAGCCCCAGCATTTT
V gene: TRBV6-5; J gene: TRBJ1-5; D gene: .; CDR3 length: 13; clone size: .; CDR3 protein: CASSWGSNQPQHF; CDR3 DNA: TGTGCCAGCAGTTGGGGAAGCAATCAGCCCCAGCATTTT
V gene: TRBV7-3; J gene: TRBJ1-2; D gene: TRBD1; CDR3 length: 14; clone size: few; CDR3 protein: CASSSGQGHGGYTF; CDR3 DNA: TGTGCCAGCAGCTCGGGACAGGGACACGGTGGCTACACCTTC
V gene: TRBV11-2; J gene: TRBJ2-7; D gene: .; CDR3 length: 12; clone size: .; CDR3 protein: CASSLGRGEQYF; CDR3 DNA: TGTGCCAGCAGCTTAGGTAGAGGCGAGCAGTACTTC
V gene: TRBV18; J gene: TRBJ2-7; D gene: TRBD2; CDR3 length: 18; clone size: .; CDR3 protein: CASSPRSTSGHITYEQYF; CDR3 DNA: TGTGCCAGCTCACCACGTTCGACTAGCGGGCACATTACCTACGAGCAGTACTTC
V gene: TRBV28; J gene: TRBJ2-7; D gene: TRBD2; CDR3 length: 17; clone size: .; CDR3 protein: CASSSGTSGLTPGEQYF; CDR3 DNA: TGTGCCAGCAGTTCCGGGACTAGCGGTCTCACCCCCGGCGAGCAGTACTTC
V gene: TRBV5-1; J gene: TRBJ2-7; D gene: TRBD1; CDR3 length: 15; clone size: .; CDR3 protein: CASSHTQRQGYEQYF; CDR3 DNA: TGCGCCAGCAGCCACACACAGCGACAGGGCTACGAGCAGTACTTC
V gene: TRBV18; J gene: TRBJ2-2; D gene: TRBD2; CDR3 length: 19; clone size: .; CDR3 protein: CASSPVPVGLAGDTGELFF; CDR3 DNA: TGTGCCAGCTCACCAGTACCCGTGGGGCTAGCGGGAGACACCGGGGAGCTGTTTTTT
V gene: TRBV9; J gene: TRBJ1-1; D gene: .; CDR3 length: 15; clone size: .; CDR3 protein: CASSAPKYFDTEAFF; CDR3 DNA: TGTGCCAGCAGCGCCCCGAAGTATTTCGACACTGAAGCTTTCTTT
V gene: TRBV6-4; J gene: TRBJ1-4; D gene: TRBD1; CDR3 length: 18; clone size: .; CDR3 protein: CASSDTDRGKLTNEKLFF; CDR3 DNA: TGTGCCAGCAGTGACACGGACAGGGGGAAGTTGACTAATGAAAAACTGTTTTTT
V gene: TRBV28; J gene: TRBJ1-1; D gene: .; CDR3 length: 12; clone size: .; CDR3 protein: CASSFGPEQAFF; CDR3 DNA: TGTGCCAGCAGTTTTGGACCTGAACAAGCTTTCTTT
V gene: TRBV5-1; J gene: TRBJ2-2; D gene: TRBD2; CDR3 length: 15; clone size: .; CDR3 protein: CASSLSLAGYGELFF; CDR3 DNA: TGCGCCAGCAGCTTGTCGCTAGCGGGATACGGGGAGCTGTTTTTT
V gene: TRBV28; J gene: TRBJ2-1; D gene: .; CDR3 length: 14; clone size: .; CDR3 protein: CASRDGGVNNEQFF; CDR3 DNA: TGTGCCAGCAGGGACGGGGGAGTCAACAATGAGCAGTTCTTC
V gene: TRBV19; J gene: TRBJ2-7; D gene: .; CDR3 length: 14; clone size: .; CDR3 protein: CASSRGTGTYEQYF; CDR3 DNA: TGTGCCAGTAGTAGGGGGACGGGAACCTACGAGCAGTACTTC
V gene: TRBV28; J gene: TRBJ2-7; D gene: .; CDR3 length: 12; clone size: few; CDR3 protein: CASSLKAHEQYF; CDR3 DNA: TGTGCCAGCAGTTTAAAGGCCCACGAGCAGTACTTC
V gene: TRBV5-1; J gene: TRBJ2-1; D gene: .; CDR3 length: 16; clone size: once; CDR3 protein: CASSVGTTSYYNEQFF; CDR3 DNA: TGCGCCAGCAGCGTGGGAACCACATCGTATTACAATGAGCAGTTCTTC
V gene: TRBV16; J gene: TRBJ1-4; D gene: TRBD1; CDR3 length: 17; clone size: .; CDR3 protein: CASSQSNRGDYNEKLFF; CDR3 DNA: TGTGCCAGCAGCCAATCGAACAGGGGGGATTATAATGAAAAACTGTTTTTT
V gene: TRBV28; J gene: TRBJ1-3; D gene: TRBD1; CDR3 length: 14; clone size: .; CDR3 protein: CASRGGQSGNTIYF; CDR3 DNA: TGTGCCAGCAGGGGGGGACAGTCTGGAAACACCATATATTTT
V gene: TRBV18; J gene: TRBJ1-3; D gene: .; CDR3 length: 13; clone size: .; CDR3 protein: CASSPRDGNTIYF; CDR3 DNA: TGTGCCAGCTCACCAAGGGATGGAAACACCATATATTTT
V gene: TRBV5-4; J gene: TRBJ2-1; D gene: TRBD2; CDR3 length: 14; clone size: .; CDR3 protein: CASSSSWGGNEQFF; CDR3 DNA: TGTGCCAGCAGCTCTTCCTGGGGGGGCAATGAGCAGTTCTTC
V gene: TRBV27; J gene: TRBJ1-1; D gene: .; CDR3 length: 14; clone size: .; CDR3 protein: CASSLRALATEAFF; CDR3 DNA: TGTGCCAGCAGTTTGAGGGCATTGGCCACTGAAGCTTTCTTT
V gene: TRBV5-1; J gene: TRBJ1-3; D gene: .; CDR3 length: 11; clone size: .; CDR3 protein: CASSGTNTIYF; CDR3 DNA: TGCGCCAGCAGCGGTACGAACACCATATATTTT
V gene: TRBV11-2; J gene: TRBJ2-7; D gene: .; CDR3 length: 14; clone size: .; CDR3 protein: CASSREAPSYEQYF; CDR3 DNA: TGTGCCAGCAGCCGTGAGGCACCCTCCTACGAGCAGTACTTC
V gene: TRBV10-1; J gene: TRBJ2-5; D gene: TRBD2; CDR3 length: 14; clone size: .; CDR3 protein: CATKGLAGRETQYF; CDR3 DNA: TGCGCCACCAAGGGACTAGCGGGACGAGAGACCCAGTACTTC
V gene: TRBV28; J gene: TRBJ2-3; D gene: .; CDR3 length: 12; clone size: .; CDR3 protein: CASSSYPDTQYF; CDR3 DNA: TGTGCCAGCAGCTCCTATCCAGATACGCAGTATTTT
V gene: TRBV6-1; J gene: TRBJ1-5; D gene: .; CDR3 length: 14; clone size: .; CDR3 protein: CASSELGRAQPQHF; CDR3 DNA: TGTGCCAGCAGTGAACTAGGAAGGGCGCAGCCCCAGCATTTT
V gene: TRBV19; J gene: TRBJ1-5; D gene: .; CDR3 length: 13; clone size: .; CDR3 protein: CASTVADYQPQHF; CDR3 DNA: TGTGCCAGTACGGTGGCAGATTATCAGCCCCAGCATTTT
V gene: TRBV5-5; J gene: TRBJ2-7; D gene: .; CDR3 length: 15; clone size: once; CDR3 protein: CASSLVATPAYEQYF; CDR3 DNA: TGTGCCAGCAGCTTGGTTGCTACCCCTGCCTACGAGCAGTACTTC
V gene: TRBV7-2; J gene: TRBJ1-5; D gene: .; CDR3 length: 13; clone size: .; CDR3 protein: CASSQQVHQPQHF; CDR3 DNA: TGTGCCAGCAGCCAACAGGTTCATCAGCCCCAGCATTTT
V gene: TRBV27; J gene: TRBJ1-5; D gene: .; CDR3 length: 15; clone size: .; CDR3 protein: CASSPPGVPVEPQHF; CDR3 DNA: TGTGCCAGCAGTCCTCCCGGGGTGCCAGTAGAGCCCCAGCATTTT
V gene: TRBV5-6; J gene: TRBJ2-1; D gene: TRBD2; CDR3 length: 16; clone size: .; CDR3 protein: CASSSWLAGSINEQFF; CDR3 DNA: TGTGCCAGCAGCTCATGGCTAGCGGGATCAATCAATGAGCAGTTCTTC
V gene: TRBV19; J gene: TRBJ2-7; D gene: .; CDR3 length: 18; clone size: .; CDR3 protein: CASSDARNPGGTNYEQYF; CDR3 DNA: TGTGCCAGTAGTGACGCCAGAAACCCAGGAGGGACGAACTACGAGCAGTACTTC
V gene: TRBV5-5; J gene: TRBJ2-7; D gene: .; CDR3 length: 13; clone size: .; CDR3 protein: CASSLYSTYEQYF; CDR3 DNA: TGTGCCAGCAGCTTGTACAGTACCTACGAGCAGTACTTC
V gene: TRBV11-1; J gene: TRBJ1-4; D gene: .; CDR3 length: 16; clone size: .; CDR3 protein: CASSFSPGATNEKLFF; CDR3 DNA: TGTGCCAGCAGCTTCTCCCCCGGGGCAACTAATGAAAAACTGTTTTTT
V gene: TRBV29-1; J gene: TRBJ1-2; D gene: TRBD1; CDR3 length: 15; clone size: .; CDR3 protein: CSVEAGQGLYYGYTF; CDR3 DNA: TGCAGCGTTGAAGCGGGACAGGGACTTTACTATGGCTACACCTTC
V gene: TRBV7-2; J gene: TRBJ2-7; D gene: .; CDR3 length: 14; clone size: .; CDR3 protein: CASSFSSGGYEQYF; CDR3 DNA: TGTGCCAGCAGCTTCTCCAGCGGAGGCTACGAGCAGTACTTC
V gene: TRBV19; J gene: TRBJ1-5; D gene: TRBD1; CDR3 length: 14; clone size: .; CDR3 protein: CASSMGQPNQPQHF; CDR3 DNA: TGTGCCAGTAGTATGGGACAGCCCAATCAGCCCCAGCATTTT
V gene: TRBV5-1; J gene: TRBJ2-2; D gene: TRBD1; CDR3 length: 16; clone size: .; CDR3 protein: CASSFPGQGTTGELFF; CDR3 DNA: TGCGCCAGCAGCTTCCCGGGACAGGGGACCACCGGGGAGCTGTTTTTT